These 8 T cell receptor beta chains share one sample of origin, sequenced in a study of blood T cells in healthy people across ages. Sample-barcoded 5' priming and a J-beta primer mix drove a second PCR of about 7 to 11 cycles. TCRdb called the 5' RACE reads again in MiXCR, with one record for every CDR3 protein. The sample consists of roughly 1.5 million distinct CDR3 sequences, less than 45% of them appearing once. The sequencing input was blood. These receptors originate from a woman in her late teens or twenties in good health.

The V and J genes are TRBV7-2 and TRBJ2-7; no clear D. V was pared by 4 bases and J by 2 bases, with 12 bases between. The CDR3 contains 14 residues. CDR1 is SGHTA, CDR2 FQGNSA, per germline. CDR3 sequence: CASSSTALAYEQYF. CDR3 bases: TGTGCCAGCAGCTCAACCGCGCTAGCCTACGAGCAGTACTTC.

V is TRBV14 and J is TRBJ2-1, with 8 bases fitting TRBD2. Trimming took 4 bases from V and 4 from J; bases not matched to a gene: 6. Germline V lookup: CDR1 SGHDN, CDR2 FVKESK. The CDR3 length is 15 residues. This CDR3 reads CASSLRIAGYNEQFF. The CDR3 region has the DNA TGTGCCAGCAGCCTACGTATAGCGGGATACAATGAGCAGTTCTTC.

V usage is TRBV10-3 and J usage is TRBJ2-1; a weak D match, TRBD1 (5 bases). V dropped 2 bases and J dropped 9 bases, with 14 bases sitting between them. Looked up from germline, CDR1 is ENHRY and CDR2 is SYGVKD. This CDR3 has 14 amino acids. Written as DNA, the CDR3 is TGTGCCATCAGTGAGAACCTGGGGCATGGTGAGCAGTTCTTC. It translates to CAISENLGHGEQFF.

CDR3 sequence (DNA): TGTGCCAGCAGCGTAGATGGGCCGTCCTACAATGAGCAGTTCTTC. Translation gives CASSVDGPSYNEQFF. This chain joins TRBV9 and TRBJ2-1, with unresolved D. The CDR3 contains 15 residues. Germline CDR1 and CDR2: SGDLS and YYNGEE. V lost 0 bases to trimming and J lost 1 base, with 8 bases between them.

The chain links TRBV14 to TRBJ1-1, with D possibly matching TRBD1 (5 bases). Trimming stripped 4 bases from V and 6 bases from J, with 18 bases between. The CDR3 covers 15 residues. The V gene's germline CDR1 is SGHDN and CDR2 FVKESK. CDR3 sequence: CASSRSRGPRAEAFF. CDR3 bases: TGTGCCAGCAGCCGCTCACGGGGCCCTAGAGCTGAAGCTTTCTTT.

The rearrangement links TRBV6-1 to TRBJ2-3; 8 positions agree with TRBD1. CDR3 size: 14 residues. Germline CDR1 MNHNS, CDR2 SASEGT. V gave up 9 bases and J gave up 3 bases; unmatched junction bases: 8. The DNA of the CDR3 is TGTGCCAGTCCGTTAGACAGGGGAACAGATACGCAGTATTTT. Amino acid sequence: CASPLDRGTDTQYF.

This clonotype has just a few counts. V gene TRBV10-3 combines with J gene TRBJ2-3; 8 bases match TRBD1. The ends lost 0 bases at V and 2 bases at J; junction bases unmatched: 7. Germline V gives CDR1 ENHRY, CDR2 SYGVKD. CDR3 length: 17 residues. The CDR3 DNA reads as TGTGCCATCAGTGAGTCCCCCCAGGGGGCTTACACAGATACGCAGTATTTT. Its translation: CAISESPQGAYTDTQYF.

This clonotype occurred once. A much larger clone lies a single base off, so this may be a read error. J is TRBJ2-1 and V is TRBV29-1; 8 nucleotides agree with TRBD1. Germline CDR1 SQVTM, CDR2 ANQGSEA. V lost 5 bases and J lost 10; bases outside the gene matches: 10. The CDR3 sequence is 13 residues long. The CDR3 reads CSVPGQVSYEQFF. DNA of the CDR3: TGCAGCGTTCCGGGACAGGTCTCCTACGAGCAGTTCTTC.